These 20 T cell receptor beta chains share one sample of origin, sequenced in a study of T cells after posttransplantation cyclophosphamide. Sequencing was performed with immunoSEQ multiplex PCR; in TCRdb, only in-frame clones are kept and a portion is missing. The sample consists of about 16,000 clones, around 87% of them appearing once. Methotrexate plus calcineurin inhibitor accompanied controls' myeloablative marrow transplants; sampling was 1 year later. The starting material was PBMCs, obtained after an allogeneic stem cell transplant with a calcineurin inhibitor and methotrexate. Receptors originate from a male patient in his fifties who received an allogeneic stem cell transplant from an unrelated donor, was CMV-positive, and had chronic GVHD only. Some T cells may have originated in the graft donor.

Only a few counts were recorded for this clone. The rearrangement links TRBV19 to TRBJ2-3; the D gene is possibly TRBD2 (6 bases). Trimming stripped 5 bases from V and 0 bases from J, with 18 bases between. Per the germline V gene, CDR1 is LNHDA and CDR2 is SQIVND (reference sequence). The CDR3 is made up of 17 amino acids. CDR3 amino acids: CASSPSVNSGSTDTQYF. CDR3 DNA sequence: TGTGCCAGTAGTCCCTCGGTTAATAGCGGTAGCACAGATACGCAGTATTTT.

The CDR3 sequence is CASSNPGGGTGNTIYF. The CDR3 bases are TGTGCCAGCAGCAACCCGGGAGGGGGGACTGGAAACACCATATATTTT. This chain joins TRBV7-2 and TRBJ1-3, with D possibly matching TRBD1 (6 bases). This CDR3 region has 16 residues. The V gene lost 5 bases and the J gene lost 2 bases, with 16 bases spanning the gap. The germline gives CDR1 SGHTA, CDR2 FQGNSA.

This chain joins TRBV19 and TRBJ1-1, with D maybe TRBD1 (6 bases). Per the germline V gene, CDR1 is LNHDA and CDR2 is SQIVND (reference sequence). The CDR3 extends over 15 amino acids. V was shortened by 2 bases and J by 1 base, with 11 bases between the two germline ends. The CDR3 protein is CASSIRGQSNTEAFF. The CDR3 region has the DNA TGTGCCAGTAGTATACGAGGACAGTCGAACACTGAAGCTTTCTTT.

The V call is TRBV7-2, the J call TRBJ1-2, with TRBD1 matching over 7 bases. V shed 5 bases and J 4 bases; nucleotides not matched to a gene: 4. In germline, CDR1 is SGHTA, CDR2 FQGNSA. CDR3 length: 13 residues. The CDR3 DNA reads TGTGCCAGCAGCCCCTGGGACAGCTATGGCTACACCTTC. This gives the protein CASSPWDSYGYTF.

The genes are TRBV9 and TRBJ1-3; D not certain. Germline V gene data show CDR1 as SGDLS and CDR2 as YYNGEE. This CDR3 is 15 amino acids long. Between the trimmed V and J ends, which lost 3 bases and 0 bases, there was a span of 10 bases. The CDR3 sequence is CASSEREFSGNTIYF. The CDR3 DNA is TGTGCCAGCAGCGAAAGGGAGTTCTCTGGAAACACCATATATTTT.

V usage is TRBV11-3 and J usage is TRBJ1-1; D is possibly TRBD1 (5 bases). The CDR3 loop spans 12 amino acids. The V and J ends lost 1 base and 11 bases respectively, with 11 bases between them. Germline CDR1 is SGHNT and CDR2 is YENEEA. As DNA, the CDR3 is TGTGCCAGCAGCTTAGGTCCAGGGAGGGCTTTCTTT. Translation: CASSLGPGRAFF.

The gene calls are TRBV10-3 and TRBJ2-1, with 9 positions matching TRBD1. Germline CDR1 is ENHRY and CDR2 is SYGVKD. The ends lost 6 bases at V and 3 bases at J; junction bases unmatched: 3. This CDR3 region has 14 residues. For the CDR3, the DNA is TGTGCCATCAGGTCGGGACAGGGCTACAATGAGCAGTTCTTC. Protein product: CAIRSGQGYNEQFF.

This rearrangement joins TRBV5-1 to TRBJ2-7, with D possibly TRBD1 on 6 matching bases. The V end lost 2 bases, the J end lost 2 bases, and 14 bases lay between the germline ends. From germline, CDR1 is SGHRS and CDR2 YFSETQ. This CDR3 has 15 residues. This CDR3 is CASSFTGTSAYEQYF. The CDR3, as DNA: TGCGCCAGCAGCTTCACCGGGACATCTGCCTACGAGCAGTACTTC. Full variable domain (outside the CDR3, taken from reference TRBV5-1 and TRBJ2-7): KAGVTQTPRYLIKTRGQQVTLSCSPISGHRSVSWYQQTPGQGLQFLFEYFSETQRNKGNFPGRFSGRQFSNSRSEMNVSTLELGDSALYLCASSFTGTSAYEQYFGPGTRLTVT.

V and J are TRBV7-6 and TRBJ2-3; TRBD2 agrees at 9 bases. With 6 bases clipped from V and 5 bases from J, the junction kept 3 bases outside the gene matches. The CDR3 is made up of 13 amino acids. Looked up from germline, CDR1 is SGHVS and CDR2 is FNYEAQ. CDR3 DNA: TGTGCCAGCAGGCGGGGGGGCCGAGATACGCAGTATTTT. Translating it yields CASRRGGRDTQYF.

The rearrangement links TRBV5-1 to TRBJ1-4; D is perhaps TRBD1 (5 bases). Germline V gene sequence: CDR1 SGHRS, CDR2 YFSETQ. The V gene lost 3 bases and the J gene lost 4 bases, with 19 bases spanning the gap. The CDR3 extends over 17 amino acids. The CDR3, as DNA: TGCGCCAGCAGCTACGGGGGTCGGGCAGGATATAATGAAAAACTGTTTTTT. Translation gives CASSYGGRAGYNEKLFF.

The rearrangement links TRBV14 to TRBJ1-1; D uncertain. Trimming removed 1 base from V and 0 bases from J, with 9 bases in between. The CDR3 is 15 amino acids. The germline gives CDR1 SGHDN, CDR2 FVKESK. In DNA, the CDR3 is TGTGCCAGCAGCCAAGGAGGCAGTATGAACACTGAAGCTTTCTTT. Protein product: CASSQGGSMNTEAFF.

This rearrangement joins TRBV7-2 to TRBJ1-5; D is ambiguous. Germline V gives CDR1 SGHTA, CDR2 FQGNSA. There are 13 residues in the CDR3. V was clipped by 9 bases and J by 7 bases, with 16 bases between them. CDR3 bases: TGTGCCAGTGGGGAGGGTCGGGTCCAGCCCCAGCATTTT. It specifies CASGEGRVQPQHF.

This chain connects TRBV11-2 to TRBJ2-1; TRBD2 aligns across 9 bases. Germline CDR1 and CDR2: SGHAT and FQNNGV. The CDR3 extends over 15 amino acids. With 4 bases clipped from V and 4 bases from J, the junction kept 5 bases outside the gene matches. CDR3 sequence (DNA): TGTGCCAGCAGCTCGAATAGCGGGGGATACAATGAGCAGTTCTTC. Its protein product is CASSSNSGGYNEQFF. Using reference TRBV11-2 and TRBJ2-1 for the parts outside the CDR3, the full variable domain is EAGVAQSPRYKIIEKRQSVAFWCNPISGHATLYWYQQILGQGPKLLIQFQNNGVVDDSQLPKDRFSAERLKGVDSTLKIQPAKLEDSAVYLCASSSNSGGYNEQFFGPGTRLTVL.

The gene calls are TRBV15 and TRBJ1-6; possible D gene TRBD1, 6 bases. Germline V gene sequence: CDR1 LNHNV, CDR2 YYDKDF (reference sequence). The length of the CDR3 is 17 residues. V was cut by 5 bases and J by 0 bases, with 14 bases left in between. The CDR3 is CATSGPTGSSYNSPLHF. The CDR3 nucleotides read TGTGCCACCAGCGGCCCCACAGGGAGCTCCTATAATTCACCCCTCCACTTT.

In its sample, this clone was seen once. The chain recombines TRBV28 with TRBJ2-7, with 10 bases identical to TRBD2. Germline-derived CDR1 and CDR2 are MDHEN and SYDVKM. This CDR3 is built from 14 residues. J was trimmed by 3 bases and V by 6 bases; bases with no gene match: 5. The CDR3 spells CASRRSSGSYEQYF. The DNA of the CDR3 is TGTGCCAGCAGGAGATCTAGCGGGAGCTACGAGCAGTACTTC.

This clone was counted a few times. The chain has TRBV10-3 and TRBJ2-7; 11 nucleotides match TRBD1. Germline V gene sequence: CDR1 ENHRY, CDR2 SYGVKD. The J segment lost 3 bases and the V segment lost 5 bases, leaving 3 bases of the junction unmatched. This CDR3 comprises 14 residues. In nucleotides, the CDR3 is TGTGCCATCAGTACCGGGACAGGGGGCTACGAGCAGTACTTC. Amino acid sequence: CAISTGTGGYEQYF.

As DNA, the CDR3 is TGTGCCAGCAGCTCGATAGCGGGAGAGCAGTTCTTC. Its protein is CASSSIAGEQFF. This chain connects TRBV5-4 to TRBJ2-1; 8 nucleotides match TRBD2. The CDR3 runs 12 residues. Germline loops: CDR1 SGHNT, CDR2 YYREEE (reference sequence). V was pared by 3 bases and J by 10 bases, with 3 bases of the junction left unmatched.

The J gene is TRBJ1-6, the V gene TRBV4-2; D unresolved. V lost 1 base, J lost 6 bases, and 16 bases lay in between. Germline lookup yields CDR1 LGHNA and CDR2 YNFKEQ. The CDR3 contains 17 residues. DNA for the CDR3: TGTGCCAGCAGCCAAGGCCCCGTGGGCAGGATTAATTCACCCCTCCACTTT. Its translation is CASSQGPVGRINSPLHF.

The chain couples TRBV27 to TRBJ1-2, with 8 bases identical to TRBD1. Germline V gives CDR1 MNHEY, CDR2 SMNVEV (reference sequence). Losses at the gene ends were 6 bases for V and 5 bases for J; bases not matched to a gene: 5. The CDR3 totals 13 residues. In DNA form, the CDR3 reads TGTGCCAGCAGGCTACAGGGGGGGTATGGCTACACCTTC. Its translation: CASRLQGGYGYTF.

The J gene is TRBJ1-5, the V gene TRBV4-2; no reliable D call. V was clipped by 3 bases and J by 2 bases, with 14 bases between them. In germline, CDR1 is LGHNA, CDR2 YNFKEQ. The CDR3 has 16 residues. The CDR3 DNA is TGTGCCAGCAGCCAGACCCAGACTGGCGGCAATCAGCCCCAGCATTTT. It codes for CASSQTQTGGNQPQHF.